Below, one T cell receptor (beta chain) is given with its context. The sample originates from a study of blood T cell repertoires in COVID-19. About the research overall: Acute and convalescent COVID-19 specimens originated in the United States, Italy and Spain.

Original methodology: Amplification with reference gene primers provided the estimates of nucleated cell counts. Assay: immunoSEQ multiplex PCR; the TCRdb copy retains only in-frame clones and omits some. That table is the source of V, J and clone size, and D and trimming were worked out from the DNA. Counted here are under 70,000 clones, about 91% occurring once; the ten biggest clones make up 5% to 7%. This CDR3 is built from 14 residues. Germline trimming cut 2 bases from V and 2 bases from J; bases unmatched to any gene: 2. From germline, CDR1 is SNHLY and CDR2 FYNNEI. The V and J genes are TRBV2 and TRBJ2-5, with 7 bases identical to TRBD1. The sample was peripheral blood. The sequence came from a woman between 65 and 79 years old with acute or convalescent COVID-19. This CDR3 reads CASSESRGQETQYF. The CDR3, as DNA: TGTGCCAGCAGTGAAAGCAGGGGGCAAGAGACCCAGTACTTC.